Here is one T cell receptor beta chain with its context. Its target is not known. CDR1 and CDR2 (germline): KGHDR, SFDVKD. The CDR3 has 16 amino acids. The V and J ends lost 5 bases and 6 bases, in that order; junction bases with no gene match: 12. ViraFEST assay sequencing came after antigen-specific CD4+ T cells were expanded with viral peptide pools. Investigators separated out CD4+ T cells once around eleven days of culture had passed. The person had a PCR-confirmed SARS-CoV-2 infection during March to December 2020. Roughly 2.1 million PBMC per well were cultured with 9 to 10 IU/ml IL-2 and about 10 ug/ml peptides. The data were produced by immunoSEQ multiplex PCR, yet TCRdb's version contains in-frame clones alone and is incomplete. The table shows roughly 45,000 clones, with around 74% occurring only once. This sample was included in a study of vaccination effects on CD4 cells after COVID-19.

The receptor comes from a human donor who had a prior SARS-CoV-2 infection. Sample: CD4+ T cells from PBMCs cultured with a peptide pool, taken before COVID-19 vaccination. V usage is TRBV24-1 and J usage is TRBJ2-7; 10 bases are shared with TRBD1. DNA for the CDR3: TGTGCCACCAGTGCCGCCCATGGGACAGGGGTGGGCGAGCAGTACTTC. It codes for CATSAAHGTGVGEQYF.